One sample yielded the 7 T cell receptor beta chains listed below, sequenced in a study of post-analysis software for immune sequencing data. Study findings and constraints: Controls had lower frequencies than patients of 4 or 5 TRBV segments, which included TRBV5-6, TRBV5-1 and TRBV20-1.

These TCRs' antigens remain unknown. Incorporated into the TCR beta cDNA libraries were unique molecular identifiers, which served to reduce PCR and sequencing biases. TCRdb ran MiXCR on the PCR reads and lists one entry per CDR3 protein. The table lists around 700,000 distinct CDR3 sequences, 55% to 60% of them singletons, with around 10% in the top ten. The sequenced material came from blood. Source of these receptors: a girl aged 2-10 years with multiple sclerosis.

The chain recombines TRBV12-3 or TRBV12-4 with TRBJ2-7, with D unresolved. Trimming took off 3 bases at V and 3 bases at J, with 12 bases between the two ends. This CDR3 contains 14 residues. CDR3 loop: CASSFPGRIYEQYF. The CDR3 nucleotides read TGTGCCAGCAGTTTTCCGGGCAGAATCTACGAGCAGTACTTC.

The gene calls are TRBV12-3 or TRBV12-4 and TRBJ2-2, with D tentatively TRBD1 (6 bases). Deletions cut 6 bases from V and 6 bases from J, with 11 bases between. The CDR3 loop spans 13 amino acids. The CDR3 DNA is TGTGCCAGCAGAAAACAGGGCCCCGGGGAGCTGTTTTTT. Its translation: CASRKQGPGELFF.

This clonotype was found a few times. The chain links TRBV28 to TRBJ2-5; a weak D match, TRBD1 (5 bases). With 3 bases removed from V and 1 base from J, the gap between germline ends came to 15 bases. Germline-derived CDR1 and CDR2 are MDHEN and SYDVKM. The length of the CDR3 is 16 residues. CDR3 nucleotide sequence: TGTGCCAGCAGTTTTCAAGGTCCAGGGCTCCAAGAGACCCAGTACTTC. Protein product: CASSFQGPGLQETQYF.

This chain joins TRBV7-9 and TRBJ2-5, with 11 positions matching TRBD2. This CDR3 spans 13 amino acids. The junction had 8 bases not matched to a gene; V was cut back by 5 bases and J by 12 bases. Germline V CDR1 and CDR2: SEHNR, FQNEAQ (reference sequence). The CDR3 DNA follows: TGTGCCAGCAGCCTTCAGACTAGCGGGAAGAAGTACTTC. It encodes CASSLQTSGKKYF. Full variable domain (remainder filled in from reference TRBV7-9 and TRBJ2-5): DTGVSQNPRHKITKRGQNVTFRCDPISEHNRLYWYRQTLGQGPEFLTYFQNEAQLEKSRLLSDRFSAERPKGSFSTLEIQRTEQGDSAMYLCASSLQTSGKKYFGPGTRLLVL.

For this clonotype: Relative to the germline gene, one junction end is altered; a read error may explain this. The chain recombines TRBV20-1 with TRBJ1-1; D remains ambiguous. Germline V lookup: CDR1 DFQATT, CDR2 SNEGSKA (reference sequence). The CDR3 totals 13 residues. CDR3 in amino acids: CSARGIIGTEAFF. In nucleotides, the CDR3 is TGCAGCGCTAGAGGGATTATTGGAACTGAAGCTTTCTTT.

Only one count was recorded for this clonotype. DNA for the CDR3: TGCGCCAGCAATCCGGTGGGTGGAGGGGAGACCCAGTACTTC. It yields the protein CASNPVGGGETQYF. The V gene is TRBV5-1, the J gene TRBJ2-7; possibly TRBD2 for D (6 bases). The J call may be faulty, since TRBJ2-5 better matches the DNA end. The germline V gene encodes CDR1 SGHRS and CDR2 YFSETQ. This CDR3 has 14 amino acids.

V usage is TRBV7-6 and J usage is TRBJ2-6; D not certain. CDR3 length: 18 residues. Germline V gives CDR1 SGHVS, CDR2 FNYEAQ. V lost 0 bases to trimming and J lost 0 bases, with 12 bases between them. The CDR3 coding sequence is TGTGCCAGCAGCTTAGCAGGTTTGGTTCCCTCTGGGGCCAACGTCCTGACTTTC. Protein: CASSLAGLVPSGANVLTF.